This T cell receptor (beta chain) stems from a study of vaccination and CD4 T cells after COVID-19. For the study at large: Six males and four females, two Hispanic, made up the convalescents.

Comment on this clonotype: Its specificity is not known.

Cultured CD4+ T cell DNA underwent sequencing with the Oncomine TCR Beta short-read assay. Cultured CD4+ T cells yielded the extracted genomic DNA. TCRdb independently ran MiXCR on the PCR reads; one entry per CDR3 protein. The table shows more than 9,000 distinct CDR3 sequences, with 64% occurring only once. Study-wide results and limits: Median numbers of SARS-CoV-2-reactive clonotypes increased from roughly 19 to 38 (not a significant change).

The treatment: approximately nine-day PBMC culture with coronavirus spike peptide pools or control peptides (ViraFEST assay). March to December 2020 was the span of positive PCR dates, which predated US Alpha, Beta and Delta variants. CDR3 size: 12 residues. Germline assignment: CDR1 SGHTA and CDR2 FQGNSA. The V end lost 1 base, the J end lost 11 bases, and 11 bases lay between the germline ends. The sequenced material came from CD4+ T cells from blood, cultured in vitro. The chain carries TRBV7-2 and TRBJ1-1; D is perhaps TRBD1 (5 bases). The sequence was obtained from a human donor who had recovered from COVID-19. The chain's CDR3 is CASSLVWGEAFF. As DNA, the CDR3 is TGTGCCAGCAGCTTAGTGTGGGGCGAGGCTTTCTTT. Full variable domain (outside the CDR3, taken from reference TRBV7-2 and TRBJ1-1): GAGVSQSPSNKVTEKGKDVELRCDPISGHTALYWYRQSLGQGLEFLIYFQGNSAPDKSGLPSDRFSAERTGGSVSTLTIQRTQQEDSAVYLCASSLVWGEAFFGQGTRLTVV.